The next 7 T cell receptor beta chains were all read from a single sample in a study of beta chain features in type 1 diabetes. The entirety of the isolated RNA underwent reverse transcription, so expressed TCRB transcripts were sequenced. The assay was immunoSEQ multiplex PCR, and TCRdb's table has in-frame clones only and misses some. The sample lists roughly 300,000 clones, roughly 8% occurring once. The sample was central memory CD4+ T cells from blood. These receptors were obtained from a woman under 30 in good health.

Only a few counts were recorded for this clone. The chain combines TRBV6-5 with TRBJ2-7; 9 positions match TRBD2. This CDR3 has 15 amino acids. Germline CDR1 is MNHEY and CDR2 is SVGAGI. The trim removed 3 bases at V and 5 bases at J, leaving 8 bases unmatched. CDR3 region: CASSYSGAGGDEQYF. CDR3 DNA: TGTGCCAGCAGTTATTCCGGAGCGGGAGGCGACGAGCAGTACTTC.

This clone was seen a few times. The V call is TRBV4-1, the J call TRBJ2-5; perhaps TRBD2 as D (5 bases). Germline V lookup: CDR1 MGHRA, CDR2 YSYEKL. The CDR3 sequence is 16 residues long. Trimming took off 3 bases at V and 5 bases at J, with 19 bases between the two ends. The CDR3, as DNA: TGCGCCAGCAGCCAGGGATACGGCCACTCGGGGGAGACCCAGTACTTC. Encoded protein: CASSQGYGHSGETQYF.

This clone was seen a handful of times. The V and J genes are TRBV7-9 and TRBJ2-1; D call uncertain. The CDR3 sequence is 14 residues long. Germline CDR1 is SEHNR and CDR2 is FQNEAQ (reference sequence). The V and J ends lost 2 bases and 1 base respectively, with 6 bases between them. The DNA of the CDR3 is TGTGCCAGCAGCTTAATAGAATCCTACAATGAGCAGTTCTTC. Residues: CASSLIESYNEQFF.

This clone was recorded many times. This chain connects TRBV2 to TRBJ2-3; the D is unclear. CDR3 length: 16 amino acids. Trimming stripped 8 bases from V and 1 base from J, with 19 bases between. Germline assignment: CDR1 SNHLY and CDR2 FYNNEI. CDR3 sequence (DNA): TGTGCCAGCCGGCGCAGCTCAAACTACGGCACAGATACGCAGTATTTT. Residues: CASRRSSNYGTDTQYF.

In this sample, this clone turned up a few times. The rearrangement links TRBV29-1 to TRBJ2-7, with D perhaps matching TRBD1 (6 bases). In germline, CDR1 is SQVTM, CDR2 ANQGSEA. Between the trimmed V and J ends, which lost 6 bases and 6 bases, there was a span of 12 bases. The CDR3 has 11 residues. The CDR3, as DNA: TGCAGCGTCGAAACAGGGCTCGAGCAGTACTTC. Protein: CSVETGLEQYF.

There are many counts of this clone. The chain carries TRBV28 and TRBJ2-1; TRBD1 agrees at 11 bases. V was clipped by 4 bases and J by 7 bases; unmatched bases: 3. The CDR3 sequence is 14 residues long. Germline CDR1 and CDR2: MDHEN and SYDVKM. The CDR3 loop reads CASSSGTGGNEQFF. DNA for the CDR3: TGTGCCAGCAGTTCTGGGACAGGGGGGAATGAGCAGTTCTTC.

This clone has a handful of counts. In DNA form, the CDR3 reads TGTGCCAGCAGCAAAGTGGAGGAGAACACAGATACGCAGTATTTT. This codes for CASSKVEENTDTQYF. V gene TRBV21-1 combines with J gene TRBJ2-3; the tabulated D call, TRBD2, remains unverified against the DNA. TRBV21-1 represents a pseudogene. This CDR3 contains 15 residues.